This entry concerns a single T cell receptor beta chain. Germline V gene sequence: CDR1 LNHDA, CDR2 SQIVND (reference sequence). V was clipped by 4 bases and J by 3 bases, with 14 bases between them. The CDR3 consists of 15 residues. The sample originates from a study of control samples from healthy donors and cancer patients. Clones were sequenced by immunoSEQ multiplex PCR, and TCRdb holds only the in-frame ones, with some missing. The sample contains 150,000 to 160,000 clones, roughly 92% of which appear only once. The clonotype comes from a man aged 45-60 years in good health. This chain links TRBV19 with TRBJ2-3, with D tentatively TRBD2 (5 bases). Source material: blood. CDR3 residues: CASSKSGMWTDTQYF. DNA for the CDR3: TGTGCCAGTAGTAAATCCGGGATGTGGACAGATACGCAGTATTTT.